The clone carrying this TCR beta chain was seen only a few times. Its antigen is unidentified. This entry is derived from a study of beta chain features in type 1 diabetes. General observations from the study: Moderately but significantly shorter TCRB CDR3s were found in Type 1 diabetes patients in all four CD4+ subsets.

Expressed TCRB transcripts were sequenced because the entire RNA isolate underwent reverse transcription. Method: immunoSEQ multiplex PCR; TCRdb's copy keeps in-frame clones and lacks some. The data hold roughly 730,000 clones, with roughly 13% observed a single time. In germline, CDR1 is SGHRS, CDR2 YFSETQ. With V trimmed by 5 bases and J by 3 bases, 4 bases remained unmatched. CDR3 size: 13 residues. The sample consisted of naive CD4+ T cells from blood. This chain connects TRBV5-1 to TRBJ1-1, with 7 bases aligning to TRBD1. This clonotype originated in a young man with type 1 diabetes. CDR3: CASRWTGDTEAFF. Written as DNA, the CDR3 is TGCGCCAGCAGGTGGACAGGCGACACTGAAGCTTTCTTT.